The source of this T cell receptor beta chain is a study of control samples from healthy donors and cancer patients. Measured with immunoSEQ multiplex PCR; TCRdb has only the in-frame clones, and not every one. Among 150,000 to 200,000 clones listed, 90% were seen once. The V gene lost 0 bases and the J gene lost 10 bases, with 10 bases spanning the gap. CDR1 and CDR2 from the germline V gene are GTSNPN and SVGIG (reference sequence). The length of the CDR3 is 12 residues. J is TRBJ2-1 and V is TRBV30, with D unresolved. The sequencing sample was made of blood. This clonotype originated in a woman between 50 and 59 years old in good health. The CDR3 loop is CAWSVSVWEQFF. The CDR3 bases are TGTGCCTGGAGTGTATCGGTATGGGAGCAGTTCTTC.